This TCR beta chain was sequenced during a study of Graves' ophthalmopathy and Graves' hyperthyroidism. At the level of the study: Peripheral blood samples were taken at initial diagnosis, before any treatment.

The CDR3 covers 16 residues. V was shortened by 1 base and J by 2 bases, with 15 bases between the two germline ends. CDR1 is SNHLY, CDR2 FYNNEI, per germline. This clonotype was observed at least ten times. The antigen is not known. Whole-study findings and limits: Predictions made by the model for ophthalmopathy progression reached more than 55% sensitivity and about 72% specificity.

The study amplified TCR beta CDR3 regions using RNA transcripts. HTBI primers were used in a first-round RT-PCR, which preceded a second-round multiplex PCR. TCRdb re-analysed the multiplex PCR reads in MiXCR, keeping a single row per CDR3 protein. The sample consists of under 800,000 distinct CDR3 sequences, 22% of them appearing once. Input material: peripheral blood. The chain employs TRBV2 and TRBJ2-7; tentatively, D is TRBD1 (5 bases). The sequence came from a woman aged 18-29 years with stable Graves' hyperthyroidism. Some clones in this sample may be carry-over from other donors' samples. This CDR3 reads CASSEVRQLGAYEQYF. CDR3 DNA: TGTGCCAGCAGTGAAGTTCGACAGTTAGGGGCCTACGAGCAGTACTTC.